This T cell receptor beta chain was captured by sequencing in a study of T-cell memory formation after mild COVID-19. V was pared by 0 bases and J by 4 bases, with 1 base of the junction left unmatched. The CDR3 spans 14 residues. The germline V gene has CDR1 DFQATT and CDR2 SNEGSKA (reference sequence). Study-wide points: Contracting clones from day 15 to 85 showed balanced CD4/CD8; later expanders favored CD4+. The appearance of some responding clones in pre-infection memory suggested that cross-reactive memory joined.

TCRdb re-called the 5' RACE reads through MiXCR, storing one row per CDR3 protein. Of 300,000 to 400,000 distinct CDR3 sequences listed, 25% to 30% are singletons. This clonotype was counted a few times. What it recognizes is unknown. The genes are TRBV20-1 and TRBJ2-5; 11 nucleotides agree with TRBD2. Sequencing used PBMCs or a T cell subset sorted from them (not recorded which). The TCR comes from an adult woman who had mild COVID-19 (a few samples of this study predate the infection). Cell type and time point are not known. For the CDR3, the DNA is TGCAGTGCTAGAGATGGACTAGCGGGAGAGACCCAGTACTTC. Translating it yields CSARDGLAGETQYF.